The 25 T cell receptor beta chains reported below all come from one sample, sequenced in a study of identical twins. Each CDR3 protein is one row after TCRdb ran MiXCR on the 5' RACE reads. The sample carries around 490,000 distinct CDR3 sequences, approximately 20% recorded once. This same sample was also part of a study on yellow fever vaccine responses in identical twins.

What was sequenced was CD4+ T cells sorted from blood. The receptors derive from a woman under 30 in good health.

CDR3 nucleotides: TGTGCCAGCAGTTTCCTAGCGGGGGACACAGATACGCAGTATTTT. It encodes CASSFLAGDTDTQYF. The chain combines TRBV27 with TRBJ2-3; 10 bases map to TRBD2. V dropped 3 bases and J dropped 2; count of bases not matched to a gene: 2. The CDR3 totals 15 residues. Germline CDR1 is MNHEY and CDR2 is SMNVEV (reference sequence).

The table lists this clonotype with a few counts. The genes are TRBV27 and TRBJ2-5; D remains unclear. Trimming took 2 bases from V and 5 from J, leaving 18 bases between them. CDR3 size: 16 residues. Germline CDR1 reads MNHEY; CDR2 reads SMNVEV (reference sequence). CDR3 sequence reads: CASSLPPGPGVETQYF. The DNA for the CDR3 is TGTGCCAGCAGTTTACCTCCCGGGCCCGGCGTCGAGACCCAGTACTTC.

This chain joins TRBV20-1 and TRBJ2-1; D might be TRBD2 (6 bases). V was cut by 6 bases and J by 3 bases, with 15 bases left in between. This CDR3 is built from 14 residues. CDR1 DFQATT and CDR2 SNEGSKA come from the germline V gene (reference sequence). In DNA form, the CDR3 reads TGCAGTGCCCCCCAGGCGGGGTTCTACAATGAGCAGTTCTTC. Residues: CSAPQAGFYNEQFF.

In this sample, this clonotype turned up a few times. CDR3 DNA sequence: TGTGCCAGCAGTGTAGAGGACAGGGCCTCCTCCTACGAGCAGTACTTC. It yields the protein CASSVEDRASSYEQYF. The J gene is TRBJ2-7, the V gene TRBV6-1; 8 nucleotides line up with TRBD1. Germline V CDR1 and CDR2: MNHNS, SASEGT. With V trimmed by 4 bases and J by 0 bases, 8 bases remained unmatched. The CDR3 has 16 residues.

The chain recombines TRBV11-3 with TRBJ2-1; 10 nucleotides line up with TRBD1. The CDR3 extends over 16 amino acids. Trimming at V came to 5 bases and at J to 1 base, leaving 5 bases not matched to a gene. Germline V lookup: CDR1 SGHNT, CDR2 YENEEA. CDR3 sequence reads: CASSVRQGASYNEQFF. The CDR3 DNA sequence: TGTGCCAGCAGCGTGAGACAGGGGGCATCCTACAATGAGCAGTTCTTC.

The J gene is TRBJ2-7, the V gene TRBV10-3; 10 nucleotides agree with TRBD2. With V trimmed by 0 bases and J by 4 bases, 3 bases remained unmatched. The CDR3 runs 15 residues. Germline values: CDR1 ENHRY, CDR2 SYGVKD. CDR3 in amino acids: CAISESPSGSYEQYF. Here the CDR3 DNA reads TGTGCCATCAGTGAGTCGCCTAGCGGGAGTTACGAGCAGTACTTC.

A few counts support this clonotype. This chain's CDR3 is CASSRRAGPGELFF. DNA of the CDR3: TGTGCCAGCAGTCGAAGGGCCGGTCCCGGGGAGCTGTTTTTT. The chain employs TRBV28 and TRBJ2-2; D is unresolved. In germline, CDR1 is MDHEN, CDR2 SYDVKM. The CDR3 consists of 14 residues. V lost 5 bases and J 6 bases, leaving 13 bases between the germline ends.

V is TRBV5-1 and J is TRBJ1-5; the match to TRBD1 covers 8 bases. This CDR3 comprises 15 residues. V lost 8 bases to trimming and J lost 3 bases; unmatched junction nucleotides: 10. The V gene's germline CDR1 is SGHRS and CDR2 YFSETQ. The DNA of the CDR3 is TGCGCCAGTCGCAGACAGGGGTTTGTCAATCAGCCCCAGCATTTT. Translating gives CASRRQGFVNQPQHF.

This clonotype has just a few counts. CDR3 coding DNA: TGTGCCAGCAGCGTAGCTTTTCGGGGGGACTCCTACAATGAGCAGTTCTTC. Encoded protein: CASSVAFRGDSYNEQFF. The chain combines TRBV9 with TRBJ2-1; 7 nucleotides agree with TRBD2. CDR3 length equals 17 residues. V lost 0 bases and J lost 0; bases outside the gene matches: 6. Germline CDR1 and CDR2: SGDLS and YYNGEE. Based on the CDR3 plus reference TRBV9 and TRBJ2-1, the full variable domain is DSGVTQTPKHLITATGQRVTLRCSPRSGDLSVYWYQQSLDQGLQFLIQYYNGEERAKGNILERFSAQQFPDLHSELNLSSLELGDSALYFCASSVAFRGDSYNEQFFGPGTRLTVL.

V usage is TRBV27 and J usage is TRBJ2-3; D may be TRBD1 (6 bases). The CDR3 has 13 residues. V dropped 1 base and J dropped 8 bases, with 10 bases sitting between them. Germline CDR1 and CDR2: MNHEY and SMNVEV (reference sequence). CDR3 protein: CASSLLEGGTQYF. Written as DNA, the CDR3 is TGTGCCAGCAGTTTATTGGAAGGGGGTACGCAGTATTTT.

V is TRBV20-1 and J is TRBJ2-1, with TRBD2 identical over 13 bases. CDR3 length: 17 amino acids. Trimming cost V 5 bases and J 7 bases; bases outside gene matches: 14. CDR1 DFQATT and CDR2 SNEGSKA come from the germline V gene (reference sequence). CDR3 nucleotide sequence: TGCAGTGCTCCGATGATCGAGACTAGCGGGAGGCAAAATGAGCAGTTCTTC. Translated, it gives CSAPMIETSGRQNEQFF.

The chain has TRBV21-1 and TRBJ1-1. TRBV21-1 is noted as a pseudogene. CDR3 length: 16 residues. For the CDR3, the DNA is TGTGCCAGCAGCAAAGGGGATCTGACGGAGAACACTGAAGCTTTCTTT. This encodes CASSKGDLTENTEAFF.

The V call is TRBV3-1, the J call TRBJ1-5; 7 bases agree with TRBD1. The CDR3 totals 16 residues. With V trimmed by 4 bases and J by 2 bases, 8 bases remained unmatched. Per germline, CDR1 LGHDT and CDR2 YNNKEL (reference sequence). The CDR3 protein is CASSPTAGGGNQPQHF. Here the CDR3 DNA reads TGTGCCAGCAGCCCTACGGCAGGGGGTGGCAATCAGCCCCAGCATTTT.

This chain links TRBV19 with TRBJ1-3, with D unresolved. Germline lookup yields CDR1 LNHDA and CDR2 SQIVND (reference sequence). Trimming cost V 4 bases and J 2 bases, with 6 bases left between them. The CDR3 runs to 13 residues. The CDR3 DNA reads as TGTGCCAGTAGTACCTGGGCTGGAAACACCATATATTTT. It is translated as CASSTWAGNTIYF.

The CDR3, as DNA: TGTGCCACCCAGACAGGGGGCAACTACGAGCAGTACTTC. Protein: CATQTGGNYEQYF. V gene TRBV15 combines with J gene TRBJ2-7; TRBD1 agrees at 10 bases. Germline assignment: CDR1 LNHNV and CDR2 YYDKDF (reference sequence). V dropped 8 bases and J dropped 3; count of bases not matched to a gene: 4. The CDR3 consists of 13 residues.

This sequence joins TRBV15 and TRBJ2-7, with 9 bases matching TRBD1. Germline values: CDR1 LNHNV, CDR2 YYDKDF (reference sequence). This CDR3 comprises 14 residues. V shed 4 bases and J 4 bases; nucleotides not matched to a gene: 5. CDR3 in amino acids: CATSIRTGAYEQYV. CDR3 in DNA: TGTGCCACCAGCATCAGGACAGGGGCGTACGAGCAGTACGTC.

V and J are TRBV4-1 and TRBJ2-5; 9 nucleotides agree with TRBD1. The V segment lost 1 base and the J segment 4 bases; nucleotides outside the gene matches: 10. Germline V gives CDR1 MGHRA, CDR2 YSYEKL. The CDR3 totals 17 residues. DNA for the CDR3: TGCGCCAGCAGCCAAGCGGTGACAGGGGGGCTTGGAGAGACCCAGTACTTC. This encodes CASSQAVTGGLGETQYF.

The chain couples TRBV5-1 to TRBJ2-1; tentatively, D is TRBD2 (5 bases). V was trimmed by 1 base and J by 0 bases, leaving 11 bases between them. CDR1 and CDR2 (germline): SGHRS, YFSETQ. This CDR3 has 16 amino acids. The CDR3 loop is CASSLFGESSYNEQFF. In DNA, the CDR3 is TGCGCCAGCAGCTTGTTTGGGGAGAGCTCCTACAATGAGCAGTTCTTC.

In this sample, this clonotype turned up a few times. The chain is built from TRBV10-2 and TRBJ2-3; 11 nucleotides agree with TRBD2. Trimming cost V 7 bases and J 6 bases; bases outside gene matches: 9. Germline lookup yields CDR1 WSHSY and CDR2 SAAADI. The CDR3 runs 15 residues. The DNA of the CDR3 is TGCGCCAGCAAACTAGCGGGAGAGTGGCCGGATACGCAGTATTTT. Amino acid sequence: CASKLAGEWPDTQYF.

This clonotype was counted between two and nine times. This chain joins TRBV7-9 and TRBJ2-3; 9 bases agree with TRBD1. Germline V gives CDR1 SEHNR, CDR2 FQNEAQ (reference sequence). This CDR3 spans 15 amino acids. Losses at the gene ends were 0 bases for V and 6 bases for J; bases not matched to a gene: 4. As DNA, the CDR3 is TGTGCCAGCAGCTTAGCACAGGGGGCGGGGGATACGCAGTATTTT. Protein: CASSLAQGAGDTQYF.

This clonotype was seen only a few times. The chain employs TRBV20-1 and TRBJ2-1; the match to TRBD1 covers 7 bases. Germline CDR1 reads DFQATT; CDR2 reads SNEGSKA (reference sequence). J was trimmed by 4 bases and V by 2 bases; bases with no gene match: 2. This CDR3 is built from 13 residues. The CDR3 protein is CSARKGQYNEQFF. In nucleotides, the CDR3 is TGCAGTGCTAGAAAGGGACAGTACAATGAGCAGTTCTTC.

The CDR3 here is CASSLAQAVGATQYF. CDR3 nucleotide sequence: TGTGCCAGCAGCTTAGCGCAAGCCGTGGGGGCGACCCAGTACTTC. The chain couples TRBV7-6 to TRBJ2-5; the D gene is possibly TRBD1 (6 bases). Germline V lookup: CDR1 SGHVS, CDR2 FNYEAQ. There are 15 residues in the CDR3. V was pared by 0 bases and J by 7 bases, with 15 bases between.

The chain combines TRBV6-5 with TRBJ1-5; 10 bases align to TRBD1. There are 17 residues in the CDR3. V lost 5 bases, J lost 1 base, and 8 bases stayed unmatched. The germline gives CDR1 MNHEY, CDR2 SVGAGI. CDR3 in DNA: TGTGCCAGCAGTAACGGGACAGGGGTTGTGAGCAATCAGCCCCAGCATTTT. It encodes CASSNGTGVVSNQPQHF.

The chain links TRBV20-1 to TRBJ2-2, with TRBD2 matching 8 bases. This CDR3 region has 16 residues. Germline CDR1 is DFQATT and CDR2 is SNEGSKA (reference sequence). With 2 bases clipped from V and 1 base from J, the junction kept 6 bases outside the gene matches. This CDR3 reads CSARSRTSWNTGELFF. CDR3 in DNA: TGCAGTGCTAGATCCCGGACTAGCTGGAACACCGGGGAGCTGTTTTTT.

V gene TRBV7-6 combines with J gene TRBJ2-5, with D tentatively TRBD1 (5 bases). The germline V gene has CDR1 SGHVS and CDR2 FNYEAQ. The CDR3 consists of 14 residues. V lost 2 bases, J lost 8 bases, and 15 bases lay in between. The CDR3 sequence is CASSLLGQGGTQYF. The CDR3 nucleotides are TGTGCCAGCAGCTTATTGGGGCAGGGTGGAACCCAGTACTTC.